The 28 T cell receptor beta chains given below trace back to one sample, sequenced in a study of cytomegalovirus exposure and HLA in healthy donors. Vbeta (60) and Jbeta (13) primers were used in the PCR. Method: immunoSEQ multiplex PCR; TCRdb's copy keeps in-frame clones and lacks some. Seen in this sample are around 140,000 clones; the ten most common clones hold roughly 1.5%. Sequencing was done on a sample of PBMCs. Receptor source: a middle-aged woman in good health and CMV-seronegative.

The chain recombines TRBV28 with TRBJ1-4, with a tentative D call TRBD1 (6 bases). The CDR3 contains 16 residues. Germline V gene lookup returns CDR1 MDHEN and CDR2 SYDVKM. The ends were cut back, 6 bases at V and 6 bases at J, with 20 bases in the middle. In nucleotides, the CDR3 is TGTGCCAGCAGGACAGGTCCGTCCAGTGGGGATGAAAAACTGTTTTTT. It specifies CASRTGPSSGDEKLFF.

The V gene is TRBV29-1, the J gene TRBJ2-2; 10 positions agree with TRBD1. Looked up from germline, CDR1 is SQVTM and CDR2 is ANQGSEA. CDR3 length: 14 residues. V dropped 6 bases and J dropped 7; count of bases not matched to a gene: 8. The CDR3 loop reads CSVLRQGAFGELFF. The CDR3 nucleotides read TGCAGCGTACTCAGACAGGGGGCTTTCGGGGAGCTGTTTTTT.

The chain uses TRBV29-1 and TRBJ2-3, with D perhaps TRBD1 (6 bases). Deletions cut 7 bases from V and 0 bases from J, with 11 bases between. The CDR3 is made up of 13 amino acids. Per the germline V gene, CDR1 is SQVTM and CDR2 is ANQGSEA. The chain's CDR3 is CSARGGSTDTQYF. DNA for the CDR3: TGCAGCGCCAGGGGCGGGAGCACAGATACGCAGTATTTT.

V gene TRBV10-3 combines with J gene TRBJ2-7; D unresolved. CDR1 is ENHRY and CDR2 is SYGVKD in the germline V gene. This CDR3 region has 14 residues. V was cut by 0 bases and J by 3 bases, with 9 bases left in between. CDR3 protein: CAISESPRSYEQYF. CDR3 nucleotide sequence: TGTGCCATCAGTGAGTCACCGCGAAGCTACGAGCAGTACTTC.

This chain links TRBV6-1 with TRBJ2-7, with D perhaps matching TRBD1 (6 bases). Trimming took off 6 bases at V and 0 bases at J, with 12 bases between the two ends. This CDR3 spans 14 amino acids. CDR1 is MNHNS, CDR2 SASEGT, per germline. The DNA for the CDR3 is TGTGCCAGCAGGAGACAGGCTAGCTCCTACGAGCAGTACGTC. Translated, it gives CASRRQASSYEQYV.

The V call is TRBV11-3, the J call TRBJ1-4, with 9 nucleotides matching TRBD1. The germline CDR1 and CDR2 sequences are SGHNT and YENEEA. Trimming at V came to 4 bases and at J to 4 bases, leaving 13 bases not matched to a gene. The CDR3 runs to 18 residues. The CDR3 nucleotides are TGTGCCAGCAGCTCCTCCCCTTGGACAGGGGCCTATAATGAAAAACTGTTTTTT. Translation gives CASSSSPWTGAYNEKLFF.

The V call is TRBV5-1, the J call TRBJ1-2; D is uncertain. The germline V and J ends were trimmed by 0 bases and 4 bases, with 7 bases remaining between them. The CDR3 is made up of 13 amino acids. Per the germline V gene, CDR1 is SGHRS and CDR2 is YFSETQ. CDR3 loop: CASSLAQTYGYTF. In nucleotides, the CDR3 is TGCGCCAGCAGCTTGGCACAGACCTATGGCTACACCTTC.

The CDR3 DNA reads TGTGCCAGCAGTTACTCACTAGCTAGCACAGATACGCAGTATTTT. Translating it yields CASSYSLASTDTQYF. The chain recombines TRBV6-5 with TRBJ2-3; D possibly corresponds to TRBD2 (6 bases). The V and J ends lost 0 bases and 0 bases respectively, with 7 bases between them. The CDR3 totals 15 residues. The germline CDR1 and CDR2 sequences are MNHEY and SVGAGI.

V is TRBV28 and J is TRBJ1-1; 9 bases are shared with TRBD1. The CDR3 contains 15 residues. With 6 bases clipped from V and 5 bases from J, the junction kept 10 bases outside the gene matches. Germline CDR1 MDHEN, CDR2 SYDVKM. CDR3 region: CASRTAGTGSTEAFF. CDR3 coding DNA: TGTGCCAGCAGGACTGCCGGGACAGGGTCGACTGAAGCTTTCTTT.

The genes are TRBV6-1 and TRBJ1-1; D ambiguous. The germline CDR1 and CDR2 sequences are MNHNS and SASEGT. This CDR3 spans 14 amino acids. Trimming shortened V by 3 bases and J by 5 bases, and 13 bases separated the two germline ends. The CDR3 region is CASSDGRVRTEAFF. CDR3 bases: TGTGCCAGCAGTGATGGGAGGGTAAGGACTGAAGCTTTCTTT.

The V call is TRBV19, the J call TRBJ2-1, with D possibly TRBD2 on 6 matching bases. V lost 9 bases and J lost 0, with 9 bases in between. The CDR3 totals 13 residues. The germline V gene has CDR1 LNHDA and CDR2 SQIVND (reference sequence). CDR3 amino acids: CASRGSSYNEQFF. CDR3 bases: TGTGCCAGCCGGGGGAGCTCCTACAATGAGCAGTTCTTC.

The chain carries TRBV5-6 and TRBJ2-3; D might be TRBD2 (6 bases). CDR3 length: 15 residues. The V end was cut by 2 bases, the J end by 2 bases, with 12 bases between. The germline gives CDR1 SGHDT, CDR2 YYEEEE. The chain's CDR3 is CASSFRGLTTDTQYF. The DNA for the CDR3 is TGTGCCAGCAGCTTTCGGGGGTTAACCACAGATACGCAGTATTTT.

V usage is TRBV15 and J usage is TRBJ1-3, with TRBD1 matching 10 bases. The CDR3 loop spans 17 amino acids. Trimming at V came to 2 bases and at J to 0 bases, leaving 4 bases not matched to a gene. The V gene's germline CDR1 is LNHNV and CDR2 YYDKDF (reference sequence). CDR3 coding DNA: TGTGCCACCAGCAGACGGACAGGGGGTAGCTCTGGAAACACCATATATTTT. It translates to CATSRRTGGSSGNTIYF.

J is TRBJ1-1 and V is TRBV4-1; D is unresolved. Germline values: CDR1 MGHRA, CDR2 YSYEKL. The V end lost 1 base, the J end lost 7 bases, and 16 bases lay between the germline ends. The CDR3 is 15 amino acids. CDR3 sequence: CASSQVPRPFIEAFF. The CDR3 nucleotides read TGCGCCAGCAGCCAAGTTCCTAGGCCCTTTATTGAAGCTTTCTTT.

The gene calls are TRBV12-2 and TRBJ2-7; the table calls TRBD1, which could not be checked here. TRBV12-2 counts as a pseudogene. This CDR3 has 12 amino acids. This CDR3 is CARDLQPYEQYV. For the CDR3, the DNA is TGTGCAAGGGATTTACAGCCCTACGAGCAGTACGTC.

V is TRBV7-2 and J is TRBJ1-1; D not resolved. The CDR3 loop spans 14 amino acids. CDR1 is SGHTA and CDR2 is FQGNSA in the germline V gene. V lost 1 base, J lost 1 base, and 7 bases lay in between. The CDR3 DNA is TGTGCCAGCAGCTTAGGAGGGTCGAACACTGAAGCTTTCTTT. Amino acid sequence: CASSLGGSNTEAFF. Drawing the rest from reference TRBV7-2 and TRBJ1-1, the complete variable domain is GAGVSQSPSNKVTEKGKDVELRCDPISGHTALYWYRQSLGQGLEFLIYFQGNSAPDKSGLPSDRFSAERTGGSVSTLTIQRTQQEDSAVYLCASSLGGSNTEAFFGQGTRLTVV.

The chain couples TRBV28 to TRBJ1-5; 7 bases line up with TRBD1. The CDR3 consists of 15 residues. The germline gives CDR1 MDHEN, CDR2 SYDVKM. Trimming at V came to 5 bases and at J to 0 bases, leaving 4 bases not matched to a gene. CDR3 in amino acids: CASSTRQGSNQPQHF. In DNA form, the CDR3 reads TGTGCCAGCAGTACGAGACAGGGTAGCAATCAGCCCCAGCATTTT.

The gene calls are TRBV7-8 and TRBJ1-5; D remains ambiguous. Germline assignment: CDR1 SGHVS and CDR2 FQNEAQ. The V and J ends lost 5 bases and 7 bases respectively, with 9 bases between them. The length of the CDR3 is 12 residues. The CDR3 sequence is CASSPGAQPQHF. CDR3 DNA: TGTGCCAGCAGCCCTGGTGCGCAGCCCCAGCATTTT. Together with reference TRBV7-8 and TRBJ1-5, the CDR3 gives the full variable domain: GAGVSQSPRYKVAKRGQDVALRCDPISGHVSLFWYQQALGQGPEFLTYFQNEAQLDKSGLPSDRFFAERPEGSVSTLKIQRTQQEDSAVYLCASSPGAQPQHFGDGTRLSIL.

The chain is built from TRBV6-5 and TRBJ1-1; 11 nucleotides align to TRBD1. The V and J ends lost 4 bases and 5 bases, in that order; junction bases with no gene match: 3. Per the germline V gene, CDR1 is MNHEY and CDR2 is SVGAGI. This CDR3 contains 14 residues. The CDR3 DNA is TGTGCCAGCAGTTTTGGGACAGGGGGGACTGAAGCTTTCTTT. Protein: CASSFGTGGTEAFF.

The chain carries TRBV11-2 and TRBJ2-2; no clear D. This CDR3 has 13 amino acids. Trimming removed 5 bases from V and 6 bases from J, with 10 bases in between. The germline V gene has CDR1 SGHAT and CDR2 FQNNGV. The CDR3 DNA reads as TGTGCCAGCAGCCCCACTTATCCCGGGGAGCTGTTTTTT. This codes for CASSPTYPGELFF.

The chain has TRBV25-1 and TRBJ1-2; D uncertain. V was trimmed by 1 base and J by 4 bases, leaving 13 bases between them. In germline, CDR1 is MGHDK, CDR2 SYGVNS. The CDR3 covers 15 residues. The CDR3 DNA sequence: TGTGCCAGCAGTGAATTTGGCAATACCTTCTATGGCTACACCTTC. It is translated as CASSEFGNTFYGYTF.

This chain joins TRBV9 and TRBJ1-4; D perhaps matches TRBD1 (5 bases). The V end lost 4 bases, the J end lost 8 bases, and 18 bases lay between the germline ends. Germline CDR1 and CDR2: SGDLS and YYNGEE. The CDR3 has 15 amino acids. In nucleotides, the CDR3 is TGTGCCAGCAGCCCTCTGGGGGTGGGGGGGGAAAAACTGTTTTTT. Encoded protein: CASSPLGVGGEKLFF.

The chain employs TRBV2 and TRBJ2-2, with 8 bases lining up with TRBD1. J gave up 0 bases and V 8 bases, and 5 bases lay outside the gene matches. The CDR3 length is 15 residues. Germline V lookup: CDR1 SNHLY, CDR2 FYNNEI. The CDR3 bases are TGTGCCAGCCGTCCGGACAGGGCGAACACCGGGGAGCTGTTTTTT. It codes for CASRPDRANTGELFF.

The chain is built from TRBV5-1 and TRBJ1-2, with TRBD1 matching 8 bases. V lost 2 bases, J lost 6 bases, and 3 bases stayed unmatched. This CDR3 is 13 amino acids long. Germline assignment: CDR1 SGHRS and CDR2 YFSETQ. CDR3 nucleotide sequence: TGCGCCAGCAGCTTTGGACAGGGCAATGGCTACACCTTC. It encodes CASSFGQGNGYTF.

CDR3 in amino acids: CASSIRTGSTDTQYF. Here the CDR3 DNA reads TGTGCCAGCAGCATCCGGACAGGGAGCACAGATACGCAGTATTTT. The rearrangement links TRBV11-2 to TRBJ2-3; 8 nucleotides match TRBD1. The CDR3 sequence is 15 residues long. Unmatched junction bases numbered 4, after V lost 5 bases and J lost 0 bases. Per the germline V gene, CDR1 is SGHAT and CDR2 is FQNNGV.

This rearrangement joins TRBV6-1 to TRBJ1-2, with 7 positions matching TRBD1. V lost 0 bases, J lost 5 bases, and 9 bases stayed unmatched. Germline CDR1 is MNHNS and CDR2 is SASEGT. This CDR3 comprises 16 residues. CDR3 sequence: CASSEAGGPRGYGYTF. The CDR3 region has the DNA TGTGCCAGCAGTGAAGCGGGGGGACCCAGGGGGTATGGCTACACCTTC.

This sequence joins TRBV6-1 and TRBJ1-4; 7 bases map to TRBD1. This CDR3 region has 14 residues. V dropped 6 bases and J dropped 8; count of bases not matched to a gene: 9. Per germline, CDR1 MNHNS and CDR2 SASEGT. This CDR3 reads CASSPSDRDEKLFF. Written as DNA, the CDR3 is TGTGCCAGCAGCCCGTCCGACAGGGACGAAAAACTGTTTTTT.

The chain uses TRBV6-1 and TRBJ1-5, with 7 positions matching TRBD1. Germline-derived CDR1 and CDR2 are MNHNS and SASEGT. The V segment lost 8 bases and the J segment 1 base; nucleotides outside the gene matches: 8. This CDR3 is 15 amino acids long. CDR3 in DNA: TGTGCCAGCTCTGACAGGGTAGGGAGCAATCAGCCCCAGCATTTT. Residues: CASSDRVGSNQPQHF.